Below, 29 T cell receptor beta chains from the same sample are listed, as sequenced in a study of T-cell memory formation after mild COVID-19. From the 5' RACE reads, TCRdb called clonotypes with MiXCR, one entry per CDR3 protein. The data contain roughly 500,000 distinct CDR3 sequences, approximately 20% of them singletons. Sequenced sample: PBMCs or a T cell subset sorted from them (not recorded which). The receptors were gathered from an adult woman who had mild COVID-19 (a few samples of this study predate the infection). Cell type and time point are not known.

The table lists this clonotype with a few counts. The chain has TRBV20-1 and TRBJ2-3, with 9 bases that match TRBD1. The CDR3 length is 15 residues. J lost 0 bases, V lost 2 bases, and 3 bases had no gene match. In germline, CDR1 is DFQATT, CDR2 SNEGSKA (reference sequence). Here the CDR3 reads CSARRTGASTDTQYF. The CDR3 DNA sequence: TGCAGTGCTAGAAGGACAGGGGCTAGCACAGATACGCAGTATTTT.

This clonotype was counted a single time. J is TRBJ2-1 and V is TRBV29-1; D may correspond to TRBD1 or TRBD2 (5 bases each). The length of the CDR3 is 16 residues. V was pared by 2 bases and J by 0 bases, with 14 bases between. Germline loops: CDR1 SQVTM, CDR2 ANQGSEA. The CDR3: CSVERPGTSSYNEQFF. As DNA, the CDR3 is TGCAGCGTTGAACGGCCTGGGACGAGCTCCTACAATGAGCAGTTCTTC.

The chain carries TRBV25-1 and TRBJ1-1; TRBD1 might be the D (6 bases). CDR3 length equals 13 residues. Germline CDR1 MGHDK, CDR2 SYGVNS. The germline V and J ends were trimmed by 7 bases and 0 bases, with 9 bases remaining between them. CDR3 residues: CASNGQMNTEAFF. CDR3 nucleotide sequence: TGTGCCAGCAATGGACAGATGAACACTGAAGCTTTCTTT.

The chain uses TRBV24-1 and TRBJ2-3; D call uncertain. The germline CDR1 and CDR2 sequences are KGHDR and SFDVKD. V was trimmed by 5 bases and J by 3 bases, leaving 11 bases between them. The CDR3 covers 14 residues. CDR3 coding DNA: TGTGCCACCAGTGTCTCAACTATTACAGATACGCAGTATTTT. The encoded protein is CATSVSTITDTQYF.

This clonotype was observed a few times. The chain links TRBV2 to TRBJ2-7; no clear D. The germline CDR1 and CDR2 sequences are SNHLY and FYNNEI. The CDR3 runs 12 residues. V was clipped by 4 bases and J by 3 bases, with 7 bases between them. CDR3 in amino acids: CASSGLRYEQYF. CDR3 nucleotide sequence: TGTGCCAGCAGTGGACTCCGCTACGAGCAGTACTTC.

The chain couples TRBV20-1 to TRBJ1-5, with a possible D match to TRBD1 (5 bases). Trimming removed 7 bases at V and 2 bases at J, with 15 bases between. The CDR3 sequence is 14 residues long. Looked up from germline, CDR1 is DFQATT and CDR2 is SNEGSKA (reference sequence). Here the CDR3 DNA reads TGCAGTGGGCGTAAAGGGACCGGCAATCAGCCCCAGCATTTT. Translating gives CSGRKGTGNQPQHF.

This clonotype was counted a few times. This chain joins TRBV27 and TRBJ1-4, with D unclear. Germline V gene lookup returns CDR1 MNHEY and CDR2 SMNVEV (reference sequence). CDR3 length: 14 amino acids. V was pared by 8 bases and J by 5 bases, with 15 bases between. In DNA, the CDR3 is TGTGCCAGCGGGTCGGCGGGGTTCAATGAAAAACTGTTTTTT. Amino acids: CASGSAGFNEKLFF.

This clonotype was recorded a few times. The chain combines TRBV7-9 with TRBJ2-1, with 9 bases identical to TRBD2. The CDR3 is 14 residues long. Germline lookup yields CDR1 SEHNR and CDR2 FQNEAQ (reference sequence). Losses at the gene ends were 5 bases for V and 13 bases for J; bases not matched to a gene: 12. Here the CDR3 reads CASSPDDSGRDQFF. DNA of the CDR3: TGTGCCAGCAGCCCCGATGATAGCGGGAGAGATCAGTTCTTC.

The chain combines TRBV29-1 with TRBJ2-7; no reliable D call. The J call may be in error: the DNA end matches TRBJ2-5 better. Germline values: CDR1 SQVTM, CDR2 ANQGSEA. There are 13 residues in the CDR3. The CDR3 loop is CSADRSRGETQYF. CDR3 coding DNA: TGCAGCGCTGATAGGAGCAGAGGAGAGACCCAGTACTTC.

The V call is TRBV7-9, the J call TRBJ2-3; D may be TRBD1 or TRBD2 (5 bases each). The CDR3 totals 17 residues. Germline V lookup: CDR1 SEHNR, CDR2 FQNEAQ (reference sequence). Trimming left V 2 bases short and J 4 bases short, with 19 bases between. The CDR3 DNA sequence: TGTGCCAGCAGCTTATGGGACGGGACCCCCACGGCAGATACGCAGTATTTT. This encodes CASSLWDGTPTADTQYF.

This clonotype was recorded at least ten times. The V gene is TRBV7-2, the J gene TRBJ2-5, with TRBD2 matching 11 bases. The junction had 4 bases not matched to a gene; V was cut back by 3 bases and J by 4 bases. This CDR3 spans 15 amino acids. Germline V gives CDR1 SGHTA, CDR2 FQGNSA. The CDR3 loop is CASSFVSGRGETQYF. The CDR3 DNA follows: TGTGCCAGCAGCTTCGTTAGCGGGAGGGGAGAGACCCAGTACTTC.

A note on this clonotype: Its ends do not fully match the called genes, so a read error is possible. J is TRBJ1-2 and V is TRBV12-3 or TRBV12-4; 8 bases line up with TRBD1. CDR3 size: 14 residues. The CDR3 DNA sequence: TGTGCCAGCAGTTCTATCCTGGGGACAGGCGAGTCCATCTTC. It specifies CASSSILGTGESIF.

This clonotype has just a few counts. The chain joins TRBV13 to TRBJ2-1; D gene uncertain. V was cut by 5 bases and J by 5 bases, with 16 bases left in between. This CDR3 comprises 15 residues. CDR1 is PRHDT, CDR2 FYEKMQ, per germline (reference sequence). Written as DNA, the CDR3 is TGTGCCAGCAGCATCCGAGCAAGACTGAACAATGAGCAGTTCTTC. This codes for CASSIRARLNNEQFF.

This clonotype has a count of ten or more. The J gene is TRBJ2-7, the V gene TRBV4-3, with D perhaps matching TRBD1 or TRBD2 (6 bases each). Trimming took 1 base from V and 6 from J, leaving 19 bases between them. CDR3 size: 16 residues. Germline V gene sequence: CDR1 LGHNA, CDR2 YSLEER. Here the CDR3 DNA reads TGCGCCAGCAGCCAAGCCCCCGGGACACGGGGGACCGAGCAGTACTTC. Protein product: CASSQAPGTRGTEQYF.

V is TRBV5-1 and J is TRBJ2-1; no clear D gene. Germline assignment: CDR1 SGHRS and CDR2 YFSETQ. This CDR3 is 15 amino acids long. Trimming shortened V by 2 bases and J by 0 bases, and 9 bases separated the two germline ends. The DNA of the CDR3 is TGCGCCAGCAGCTTTGAGCGTTCCTCCTACAATGAGCAGTTCTTC. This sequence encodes CASSFERSSYNEQFF. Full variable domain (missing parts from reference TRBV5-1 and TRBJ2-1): KAGVTQTPRYLIKTRGQQVTLSCSPISGHRSVSWYQQTPGQGLQFLFEYFSETQRNKGNFPGRFSGRQFSNSRSEMNVSTLELGDSALYLCASSFERSSYNEQFFGPGTRLTVL.

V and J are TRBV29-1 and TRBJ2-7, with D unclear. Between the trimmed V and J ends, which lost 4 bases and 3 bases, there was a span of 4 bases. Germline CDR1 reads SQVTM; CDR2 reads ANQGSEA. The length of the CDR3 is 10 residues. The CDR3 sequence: CSVVDYEQYF. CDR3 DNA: TGCAGCGTTGTAGACTACGAGCAGTACTTC.

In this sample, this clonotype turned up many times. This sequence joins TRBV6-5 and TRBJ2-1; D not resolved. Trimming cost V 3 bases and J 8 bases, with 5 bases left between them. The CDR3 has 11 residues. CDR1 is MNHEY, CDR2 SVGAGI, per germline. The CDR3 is CASSYRDEQFF. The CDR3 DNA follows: TGTGCCAGCAGTTATCGGGATGAGCAGTTCTTC.

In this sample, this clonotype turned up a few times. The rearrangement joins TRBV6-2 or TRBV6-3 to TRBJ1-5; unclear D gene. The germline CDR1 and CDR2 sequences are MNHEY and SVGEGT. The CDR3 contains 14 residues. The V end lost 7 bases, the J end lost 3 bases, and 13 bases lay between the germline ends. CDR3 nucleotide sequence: TGTGCCAGCACCCAAAGGAATTCCAATCAGCCCCAGCATTTT. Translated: CASTQRNSNQPQHF.

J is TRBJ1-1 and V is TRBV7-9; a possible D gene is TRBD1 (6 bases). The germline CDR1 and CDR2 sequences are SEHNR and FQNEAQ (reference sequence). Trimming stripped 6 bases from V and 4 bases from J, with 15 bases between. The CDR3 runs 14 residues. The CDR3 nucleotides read TGTGCCAGCAGGGAAAGGACAGTTGTCACTGAAGCTTTCTTT. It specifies CASRERTVVTEAFF.

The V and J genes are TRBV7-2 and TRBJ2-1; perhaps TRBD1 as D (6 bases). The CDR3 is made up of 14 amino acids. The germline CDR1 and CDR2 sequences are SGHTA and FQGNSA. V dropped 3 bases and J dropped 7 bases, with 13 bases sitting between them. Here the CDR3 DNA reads TGTGCCAGCAGCTTCACAGGGACGGGGAATGAGCAGTTCTTC. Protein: CASSFTGTGNEQFF.

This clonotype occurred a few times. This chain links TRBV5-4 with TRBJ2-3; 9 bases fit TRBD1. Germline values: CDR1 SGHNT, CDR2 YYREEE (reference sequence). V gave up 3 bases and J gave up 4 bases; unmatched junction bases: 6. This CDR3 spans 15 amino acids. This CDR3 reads CASSYRTGEADTQYF. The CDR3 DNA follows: TGTGCCAGCAGCTATCGGACAGGGGAGGCAGATACGCAGTATTTT.

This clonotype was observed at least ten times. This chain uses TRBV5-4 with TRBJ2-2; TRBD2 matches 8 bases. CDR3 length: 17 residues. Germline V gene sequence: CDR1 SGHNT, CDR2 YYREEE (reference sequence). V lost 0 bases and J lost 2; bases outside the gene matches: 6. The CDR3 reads CASSLGGLGLNTGELFF. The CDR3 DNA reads TGTGCCAGCAGCTTGGGGGGACTAGGGCTAAACACCGGGGAGCTGTTTTTT.

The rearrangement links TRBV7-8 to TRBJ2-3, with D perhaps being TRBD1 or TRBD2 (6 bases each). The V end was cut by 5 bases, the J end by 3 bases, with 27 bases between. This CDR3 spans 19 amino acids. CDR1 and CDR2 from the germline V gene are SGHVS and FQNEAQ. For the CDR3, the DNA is TGTGCCAGCAGCCTACGCCCTGGGGGGCAAGGCCCCCAAACAGATACGCAGTATTTT. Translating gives CASSLRPGGQGPQTDTQYF.

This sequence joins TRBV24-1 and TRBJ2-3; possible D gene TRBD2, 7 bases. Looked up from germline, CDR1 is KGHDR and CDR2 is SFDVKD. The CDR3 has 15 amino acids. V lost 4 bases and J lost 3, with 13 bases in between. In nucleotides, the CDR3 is TGTGCCACCAGTGACCTGCGGGGGCGGACAGATACGCAGTATTTT. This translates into CATSDLRGRTDTQYF.

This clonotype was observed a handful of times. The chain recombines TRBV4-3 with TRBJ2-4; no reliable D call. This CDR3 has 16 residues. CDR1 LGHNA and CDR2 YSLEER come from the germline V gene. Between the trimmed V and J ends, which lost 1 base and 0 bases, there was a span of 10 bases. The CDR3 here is CASSQGRVGAKNIQYF. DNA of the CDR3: TGCGCCAGCAGCCAAGGCAGAGTTGGAGCCAAAAACATTCAGTACTTC.

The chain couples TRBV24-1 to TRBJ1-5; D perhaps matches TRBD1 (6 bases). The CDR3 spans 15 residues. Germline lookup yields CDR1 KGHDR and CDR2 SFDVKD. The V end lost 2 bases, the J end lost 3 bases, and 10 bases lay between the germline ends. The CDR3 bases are TGTGCCACCAGTGATTCGGACAGCCTCAATCAGCCCCAGCATTTT. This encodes CATSDSDSLNQPQHF.

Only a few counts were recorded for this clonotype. CDR3 sequence: CASSPTGGGYGYTF. CDR3 in DNA: TGTGCCAGCAGCCCGACAGGGGGCGGCTATGGCTACACCTTC. This chain joins TRBV3-1 and TRBJ1-2; 10 bases line up with TRBD1. Germline V gene lookup returns CDR1 LGHDT and CDR2 YNNKEL (reference sequence). The CDR3 has 14 residues. With 4 bases clipped from V and 4 bases from J, the junction kept 3 bases outside the gene matches.

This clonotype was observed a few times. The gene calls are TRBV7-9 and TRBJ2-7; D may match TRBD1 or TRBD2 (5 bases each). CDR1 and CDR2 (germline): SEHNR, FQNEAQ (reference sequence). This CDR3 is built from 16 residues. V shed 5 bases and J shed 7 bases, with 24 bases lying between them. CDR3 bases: TGTGCCAGCAGCCCCGCGGGTTTGGGGCCAGCTTGGGAGCAGTACTTC. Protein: CASSPAGLGPAWEQYF.

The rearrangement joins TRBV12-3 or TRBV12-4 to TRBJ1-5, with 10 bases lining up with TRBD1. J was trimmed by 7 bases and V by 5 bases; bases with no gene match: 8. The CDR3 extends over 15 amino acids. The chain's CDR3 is CASSSRDRGIQPQHF. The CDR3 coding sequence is TGTGCCAGCAGTAGCCGGGACAGGGGAATACAGCCCCAGCATTTT.